This entry features one T cell receptor (beta chain) sequence. Its antigen remains unidentified. No per-base quality is available; no much larger clone lies one base away. This entry comes from a study of T cells in Graves' hyperthyroidism and ophthalmopathy (dated 2019 in TCRdb). A note on the overall study: Peripheral blood was collected at initial diagnosis, before any treatment. A discovery cohort of about a hundred patients, roughly 45 with Graves' ophthalmopathy and about 58 with stable Graves' hyperthyroidism, was used to find distinguishing TCR V-J signatures. Following sampling, methimazole starting at 30 mg daily was given to hyperthyroidism patients, and high-dose intravenous methylprednisolone was given to ophthalmopathy patients. The 100 discovery patients were randomly split 7:3 into training and test sets. Whether ophthalmopathy could be predicted prospectively was tested in an independent validation cohort made up of 18 to 20 hyperthyroidism patients plus 17 patients who later progressed to ophthalmopathy. Thyroid tissue and blood T-cell repertoires from six Graves' hyperthyroidism patients were also compared in the study. The paper describes TCR Vbeta CDR3 sequencing of 120 to 150 peripheral blood samples, made up of 43 ophthalmopathy patients, some 80 hyperthyroidism patients and 17 progressor patients.

TCR beta CDR3 regions were amplified from RNA transcripts. A first-round RT-PCR of the TCR CDR3 used the HTBI primer set with the Qiagen OneStep RT-PCR kit. A second multiplex PCR round built the libraries, followed by size selection and purification. Paired-end sequencing of the libraries was performed with 100 bp reads on an Illumina HiSeq2000. Concerning the study's data processing: SOAPnuke was used to process the raw data, throwing out any read that contained adapters or uncalled bases, had a mean Phred below 15, or lacked an exact constant-primer or identifier match. High-quality paired reads were merged with COPE v1.2.5, and unique nucleotide sequences were defined as clonotypes. MiTCR v1.1 was used to align the clonotypes against IMGT TRBV, TRBD and TRBJ reference segments. Only V-J combinations with frequency above 0.0001, covering 99% to 99.2% of repertoires, were analysed. A TCS score was defined as the ratio of F50 (clonal expansion) to E x V (chaos), with BLOSUM62-based TCRdist applied between CDR3 peptides within each V-J. Welch's t-statistics and random forest reduced fewer than 550 V-J features to 13, which were used in a naive Bayes classifier (R e1071). Using fastp trimming at Q25 and MiXCR clonotype assembly, TCRdb reanalyzed the public sequencing data and kept in-frame beta chains. Identical CDR3 proteins give one entry, which carries the most common genes and DNA. TCRdb, not the original authors, processed these V and J calls. The sample data list about 380,000 distinct CDR3 sequences, and approximately 12% of these were observed just once. The ten top clones hold less than 25% of the sample.

The CDR3 has 16 amino acids, counting the end cysteine and phenylalanine. Only CDR3 DNA is held: 48 bases, read in frame from base 1. The germline V gene encodes CDR1 SGHRS and CDR2 YFSETQ. Cut back by 0 bases and 8 bases, the V and J ends lie 17 bases apart. Hyperthyroidism patients were aged 18 to 65 years and newly diagnosed, with disease duration of less than 2 months. Patients with uncontrolled infections, other autoimmune diseases, pregnancy or lactation were excluded. Diagnoses were established on the basis of clinical symptoms, serum thyroxine and TRAb, thyroid ultrasound, and orbital computed tomography. Blood from progressor patients was collected at the time of first diagnosis with hyperthyroidism, before any ophthalmopathy symptoms had appeared. PBMCs were isolated from 7.5 to 10 ml of fresh peripheral blood by Ficoll-Paque density gradient centrifugation. Progressor patients were initially diagnosed with Graves' hyperthyroidism and developed ophthalmopathy during follow-up. Trizol reagent was used to extract total RNA, and RNA quality was then checked on an Agilent 2100 Bioanalyzer.

Overall results and qualifications from the work: Sample size was not statistically predetermined, and investigators were not blinded to group allocation. During validation, the model predicted progression to ophthalmopathy a median of about 6.5 months ahead of onset, with around 65% sensitivity and under 85% specificity. Most expanded thyroid clonotypes (frequency above 0.001) were also found in blood, which suggests that blood repertoires may mirror thyroid immune responses. A model built on a 13 V-J signature distinguished ophthalmopathy from stable hyperthyroidism, reaching 87.88% sensitivity and around 81% specificity in cross-validation and 80%/75% in testing.

The sequencing input was blood. This TCR derives from a man aged 30-40 years with Graves' hyperthyroidism that later progressed to Graves' ophthalmopathy. The V and J genes are TRBV5-1 and TRBJ1-4; the best D guess is TRBD1, with 5 bases matching. The nucleotide sequence reads as follows: TGCGCCAGCAGCTTGGATCCGGCGGGAGGGGAGGAAAAACTGTTTTTT. The translation is CASSLDPAGGEEKLFF.